This T cell receptor beta chain was observed in a study of control samples from healthy donors and cancer patients. The CDR3 sequence is 15 residues long. Per germline, CDR1 SEHNR and CDR2 FQNEAQ (reference sequence). V was shortened by 1 base and J by 0 bases, with 10 bases between the two germline ends. Libraries were prepared by immunoSEQ multiplex PCR; TCRdb keeps only in-frame clonotypes and omits some of them. Seen here are 40,000 to 55,000 clones, approximately 89% observed once, and the top ten hold around 1.6%. The source is a man aged 35 to 55 with colorectal cancer. The source material was PBMCs. The chain combines TRBV7-9 with TRBJ2-7; the D is unclear. CDR3 bases: TGTGCCAGCAGCTTAGTGAACGTGAGCTCCTACGAGCAGTACTTC. It specifies CASSLVNVSSYEQYF.